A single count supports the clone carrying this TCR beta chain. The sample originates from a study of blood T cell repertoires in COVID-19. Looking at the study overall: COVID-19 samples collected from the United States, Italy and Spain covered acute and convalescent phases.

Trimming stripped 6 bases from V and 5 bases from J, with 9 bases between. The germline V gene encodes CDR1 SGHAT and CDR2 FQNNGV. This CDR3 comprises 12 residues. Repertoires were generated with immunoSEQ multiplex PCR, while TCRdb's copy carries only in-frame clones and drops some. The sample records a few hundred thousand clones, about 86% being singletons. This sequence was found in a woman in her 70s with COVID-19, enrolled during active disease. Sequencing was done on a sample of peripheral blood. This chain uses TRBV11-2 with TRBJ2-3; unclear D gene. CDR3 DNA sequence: TGTGCCAGCAGTCTCCTAGGAGATACGCAGTATTTT. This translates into CASSLLGDTQYF.